This is a list of T cell receptor beta chains from one sample in a study of beta chain features in type 1 diabetes. Clones were sequenced by immunoSEQ multiplex PCR, and TCRdb holds only the in-frame ones, with some missing. The sample has around 430,000 clones, roughly 30% seen once; the top ten hold 0.05% to 0.07%. Sequencing was done on a sample of naive CD4+ T cells from blood. The receptors were sampled from a man aged 18 to 29 in good health. The CDR3 runs from the conserved cysteine through the conserved F or W. D genes are given only for firm matches. Size values are once, few and many counts, or a class for expanded clones, and some rows have none.

j_call | v_call | d_call | clone_size | cdr3_nt | cdr3_aa
TRBJ2-5 | TRBV18 | TRBD1 | . | TGTGCCAGCTCATCCATGCAGGGGGCAAGGGAGACCCAGTACTTC | CASSSMQGARETQYF
TRBJ2-1 | TRBV30 | . | few | TGTGCCTGGAGCTCGGGGGTAGCCGATGAGCAGTTCTTC | CAWSSGVADEQFF
TRBJ2-3 | TRBV29-1 | . | few | TGCAGCGTTGGTAGGGGAGGCTCGACAGATACGCAGTATTTT | CSVGRGGSTDTQYF
TRBJ2-7 | TRBV10-3 | . | few | TGTGCCTCGGCGGGGACCCCTTCCTACGAGCAGTACTTC | CASAGTPSYEQYF
TRBJ1-2 | TRBV27 | TRBD1 | few | TGTGCCAGCAGTTCCCCTGGACAGGGTGCCTATGGCTACACCTTC | CASSSPGQGAYGYTF
TRBJ1-1 | TRBV28 | . | few | TGTGCCAGCAGGCGGATGGGGCACACTGAAGCTTTCTTT | CASRRMGHTEAFF
TRBJ2-3 | TRBV4-2 | TRBD2 | . | TGTGCCAGCAGCCAGGGACTAGCGGCTTACACAGATACGCAGTATTTT | CASSQGLAAYTDTQYF
TRBJ2-3 | TRBV25-1 | TRBD1 | few | TGTGCCAGCAAAGGAACCGGGACAGCCTTCACAGATACGCAGTATTTT | CASKGTGTAFTDTQYF
TRBJ2-5 | TRBV21-1 | . | . | TGTGCCAGACCGAGGGGCGAGACCCAGTACTTC | CARPRGETQYF
TRBJ2-1 | TRBV19 | . | . | TGTGCCAGTAGTACCCGGCCCGAGGAGAGGAGTGAGCAGTTCTTC | CASSTRPEERSEQFF
TRBJ2-1 | TRBV7-9 | TRBD1 | . | TGTGCCAGCAGCTTAGGAGGGGACAGCAATGAGCAGTTCTTC | CASSLGGDSNEQFF
TRBJ1-1 | TRBV30 | TRBD1 | few | TGTGCCTGGAGTAAAGGACAGGGGATCGCTGAAGCTTTCTTT | CAWSKGQGIAEAFF
TRBJ2-7 | TRBV6-6 | . | . | TGTGCCAGCAGTTCGGTGAGGGGCCACGAGCAGTACTTC | CASSSVRGHEQYF
TRBJ2-7 | TRBV6-5 | . | few | TGTGCCAGCAGCAGACCAGTGGGCGAGCAGTACTTC | CASSRPVGEQYF
TRBJ2-2 | TRBV5-4 | . | few | TGTGCCAGCAGCTTTTCACGGGAGAACACCGGGGAGCTGTTTTTT | CASSFSRENTGELFF
TRBJ2-1 | TRBV29-1 | . | . | TGCAGCGTTGTCCCGAGGGGCTACAATGAGCAGTTCTTC | CSVVPRGYNEQFF
TRBJ2-3 | TRBV29-1 | . | . | TGCAGCGTTGACCAGGGCACAGATACGCAGTATTTT | CSVDQGTDTQYF
TRBJ1-2 | TRBV7-9 | . | . | TGTGCCAGCAGCATCCGGGAATCAGGCTACACCTTC | CASSIRESGYTF
TRBJ2-3 | TRBV30 | . | . | TGTGCCTGGAGTGCCGTTTGGCGGGGTGGATCGGATACGCAGTATTTT | CAWSAVWRGGSDTQYF
TRBJ2-7 | TRBV30 | . | . | TGTGCCTGGAGTGTAGGGACACCCTACGAGCAGTACTTC | CAWSVGTPYEQYF
TRBJ1-5 | TRBV10-3 | . | . | TGTGCCATCAGTGAGTCTCCATCCCACCAGCATTTT | CAISESPSHQHF
TRBJ2-5 | TRBV9 | . | . | TGTGCCAGCAGCCCCCCCCGGGGAAGGGTAGAGACCCAGTACTTC | CASSPPRGRVETQYF
TRBJ2-4 | TRBV30 | TRBD1 | few | TGTGCCTGGGGACAGGGAGGCAACATTCAGTACTTC | CAWGQGGNIQYF
TRBJ2-1 | TRBV4-3 | . | . | TGCGCCAGCACCTTCTACAATGAGCAGTTCTTC | CASTFYNEQFF